This T cell receptor beta chain was obtained from a study of blood T cell repertoires in COVID-19. Overall study: In each case, the material was cDNA or gDNA derived from T cells, B-cell-depleted T cells, or PBMCs.

The CDR3 covers 14 residues. Germline V lookup: CDR1 ENHRY, CDR2 SYGVKD. Trimming removed 6 bases from V and 0 bases from J; junction bases left unmatched: 3. Sequencing was performed with immunoSEQ multiplex PCR; in TCRdb, only in-frame clones are kept and a portion is missing. The data show around 320,000 clones, 75% to 85% seen once. Sequencing used peripheral blood. The J gene is TRBJ2-3, the V gene TRBV10-3; 7 positions match TRBD2. This TCR was sampled from a human donor in a cohort sampled during active COVID-19. Here the CDR3 reads CAIRLASSTDTQYF. The CDR3 nucleotides are TGTGCCATCAGACTAGCGAGTAGCACAGATACGCAGTATTTT.